This entry describes one TCR beta chain. The antigen remains undetermined. The naive CD8+ gate required CD45RO-CCR7+CD27+CD95- phenotype. The CDR3 is 15 residues long. Germline CDR1 is SGHTA and CDR2 is FQGTGA. The libraries of TRB cDNA were prepared using 5' RACE with UMI labels. TCRdb reworked the 5' RACE reads into one entry per CDR3 protein, no DNA. The sample table includes 2,500 to 3,500 distinct CDR3 sequences. The source of the sample is a study of CXCR3-negative and CXCR3-positive naive CD8 T cells. Whole-study findings and limits: Greater hydrophobicity was found in TRB CDR3s of CXCR3-positive naive cells than of CXCR3-negative naive cells.

The TCR was taken from a human donor in good health. Some clones in this sample may be carry-over from other donors' samples. The sequenced material came from naive CXCR3+ CD8+ T cells from blood. Subset of the sample: CD45RO-CCR7+CD27+CD95- naive CD8+ T cells expressing CXCR3 (TNR3+). The gene calls are TRBV7-3 and TRBJ1-1; lacking DNA, the TRBD1 call made by TCRdb goes unchecked. The CDR3 reads CASSNPLGGYTEAFF.